This T cell receptor beta chain comes out of a study of blood T cells in healthy people across ages. Study-level findings and limits: Long-lived donors exceeded aged donors in naive CD4+ cells and diversity.

CDR3 length: 15 amino acids. Germline V gene sequence: CDR1 MNHNY, CDR2 SVGAGI (reference sequence). A second PCR, run for about 7 to 11 cycles, used a sample-barcoded 5' primer plus a J-beta primer mix. TCRdb re-analysed the 5' RACE reads in MiXCR, keeping a single row per CDR3 protein. Seen here are roughly 800,000 distinct CDR3 sequences, 58% observed once, and the top ten hold roughly 22%. With regard to this clonotype: Its antigen is still unknown.

Sequenced material: blood. The origin of this receptor is a man younger than 40 in good health. This sequence joins TRBV6-6 and TRBJ2-5, with 8 nucleotides matching TRBD2. The J call may not be correct, given that the DNA end is closer to TRBJ2-7. The CDR3 reads CASSRGGRPSYEQYF. The DNA of the CDR3 is TGTGCCAGCAGCCGGGGGGGTCGACCGTCCTACGAGCAGTACTTC.